This TCR beta chain was sequenced during a study of cytomegalovirus exposure and HLA in healthy donors. CDR3 length equals 14 residues. Germline CDR1 SGHRS, CDR2 YFSETQ. The V segment lost 6 bases and the J segment 0 bases; nucleotides outside the gene matches: 4. The PCR contained 60 Vbeta and 13 Jbeta primers. This table comes from immunoSEQ multiplex PCR, and its TCRdb copy is limited to in-frame clones, with some not included. The data contain over 150,000 clones, about 80% of them seen just once; the ten biggest clones take up roughly 4.2%. The specimen sequenced was PBMCs. The TCR originated in a woman between 40 and 55 years old in good health and CMV-seronegative. The chain joins TRBV5-1 to TRBJ1-2, with 8 nucleotides matching TRBD1. CDR3 sequence: CASTGGYPNYGYTF. Here the CDR3 DNA reads TGCGCCAGCACAGGGGGCTACCCTAACTATGGCTACACCTTC.